This T cell receptor (beta chain) was observed in a study of T cell responses to AZD1222 COVID-19 vaccine listed by TCRdb under 2021. In terms of the full investigation: AZD1222 recipients given second doses at about 4 weeks or at about 12 weeks were pooled, since spike-specific TCR depth and breadth were not found to differ between the two schedules. A total of approximately 240 trial participants underwent TCR sequencing, of whom some 210 received two doses of AZD1222 and about 25 received two doses of the MenACWY control vaccine. Trial participants were enrolled into age subgroups of 18-55, 56-69 and 70-plus years, which contained about 150, 27 and 61 TCR-sequenced participants, respectively.

The CDR3 regions of human TCRbeta chains were analyzed by immunosequencing. The published analysis was carried out like this. TCRs in the repertoires were matched against a reference library of SARS-CoV-2-specific TCRs that had been generated with the MIRA antigen-specificity platform. Breadth was defined as the fraction of unique TCRs that were SARS-CoV-2-associated, and depth was defined as the fraction of total T cells that were SARS-CoV-2-associated. Each spike-specific TCR was assigned to its reactive spike region and to a CD4 or CD8 class using the MIRA data. Log10-transformed breadth and depth values were compared by one-way ANOVA with Sidak's multiple comparisons tests. As stored in TCRdb, this immuneACCESS dataset retains in-frame rearrangements with V and J assigned. A fraction of the clones does not appear; measured against another copy, unresolved V genes explain less than half of the discrepancy, and the remainder lacks a known reason. The V and J calls and clone size are taken from that table; D and trimming were inferred from the DNA. The sample contains 95,000 to 100,000 clones, roughly nine tenths of them found a single time. Approximately 15% of the sample lies in the top ten.

The label giving this sample's time point can be read as: baseline before first vaccination. The vaccinee samples were drawn from two UK trials, COV001 and COV002, one of which was a single-blind randomized controlled phase 2/3 trial testing AZD1222 (ChAdOx1 nCoV-19) in healthy adults. For TCRbeta chain sequencing, PBMC samples were collected from trial participants at day 0 and at day 28 after the second dose. As regards this clone: No cognate antigen has been identified for it. No quality values exist for individual bases; no much larger clone is one base distant.

Including the terminal cysteine and phenylalanine, the CDR3 comprises 14 residues. Only the CDR3 DNA stays, 42 bases, in frame from base 1. V ends up 5 bases short and J 6 bases short, with an unmatched junction base count of 7. Per the germline V gene, SGHTA is the CDR1 and FQGNSA is the CDR2. The investigation overall reported the following: Participants were mostly white British and included more females than males, and it was suggested by the authors that clonal diversity may have been underestimated. The vaccine-associated CD4 TCRs covered the entire spike protein, and the dominant responses fell in regions 160-218 and 743-854. Spike-specific TCR breadth and depth rose significantly after two AZD1222 doses compared with day 0 and with MenACWY recipients. Nearly half of unique spike-specific TCRs reportedly recognized epitopes outside regions mutated in the B.1.351 and B.1.1.7 variants. Because no day 14 peak-response samples were available, the repertoires could be characterized only after the peak T cell response. In the small 56-69-year group, the increase in depth fell short of significance, most likely because of low power. Conclusions about previously exposed vaccinees are limited because only five or six AZD1222 recipients were SARS-CoV-2 seropositive at baseline.

Sequenced here: peripheral blood, sampled on day 0 of AZD1222 vaccination. Here the chain combines TRBV7-2 and TRBJ2-7; 10 bases in the middle match TRBD2. This receptor was obtained from an adult in good health. The bases read TGTGCCAGCAGCCCCAGCGGGAGGGCAAGCGAGCAGTACTTC. This is translated as CASSPSGRASEQYF.